These T cell receptor beta chains were read from a single sample in a study of T cell responses to AZD1222 COVID-19 vaccine. Assay used: immunoSEQ multiplex PCR; TCRdb lists only in-frame clones, some missing. This sample carries about 150,000 clones, 88% of them seen once, and the ten largest clones take roughly 16%. Source: peripheral blood, taken on day 0 of AZD1222 vaccination. These receptors originate from an adult in good health. Each CDR3 is given with its conserved first and last residue. Each record gives: D gene, J gene, V gene, clone size, CDR3 DNA, CDR3 protein. D genes are given only for firm matches. Expanded clones get a size class; other rows say once, few or many, or leave the size out.

>NA|TRBJ2-7|TRBV6-5|once
TGTGCCAGCAGTTACTCTTGGTCCGCGACTAGTAACGAGCAGTACTTC
CASSYSWSATSNEQYF
>NA|TRBJ1-1|TRBV21-1|many
TGTGTGGGGGGAGGTTTTGTGCCTTTCTTT
CVGGGFVPFF
>NA|TRBJ2-4|TRBV3-1/TRBV3-2|NA
TGTGCCAGCAGCCAAGGCGGCGCCTTGAGGGCCAAAAACATTCAGTACTTC
CASSQGGALRAKNIQYF
>NA|TRBJ1-2|TRBV2|NA
TGTGCCAGCAATGGAGGGACTCGTAACTATGGCTACACCTTC
CASNGGTRNYGYTF
>NA|TRBJ2-3|TRBV29-1|NA
TGCAGCGTTGCGGCAGGTAGCACAGATACGCAGTATTTT
CSVAAGSTDTQYF
>NA|TRBJ1-4|TRBV4-1|NA
TGCGCCAGCAGCCCATTGACTAATGAAAAACTGTTTTTT
CASSPLTNEKLFF
>NA|TRBJ2-1|TRBV27|NA
TGTGCCAGCAGTTTCCGGACTAACTCATACAATGAGCAGTTCTTC
CASSFRTNSYNEQFF
>NA|TRBJ2-1|TRBV6-2/TRBV6-3|NA
TGTGCCAGCAGTTGGGTCTTACTCAATGAGCAGTTCTTC
CASSWVLLNEQFF
>NA|TRBJ1-1|TRBV7-2|NA
TGTGCCAGCAGCTTGCAAGGGCGGAACACTGAAGCTTTCTTT
CASSLQGRNTEAFF
>NA|TRBJ1-5|TRBV5-1|NA
TGCGCCAGCAGCCCCGGGACCGCTAGTGGTCAGCCCCAGCATTTT
CASSPGTASGQPQHF
>TRBD1|TRBJ1-2|TRBV28|NA
TGTGCCAGCTGCCCCGGACAGGTCCATGGCTACACCTTC
CASCPGQVHGYTF
>NA|TRBJ1-3|TRBV9|few
TGTGCCAGCAGCGTAGTTCCACAGGCTGGAAACACCATATATTTT
CASSVVPQAGNTIYF
>NA|TRBJ1-4|TRBV3-1/TRBV3-2|NA
TGTGCCAGCAGCCAACTCCCGACTCGGACTAATGAAAAACTGTTTTTT
CASSQLPTRTNEKLFF
>TRBD1|TRBJ2-5|TRBV7-6|NA
TGTGCCAGCAGCTTAGGGACAGGGGAGACCCAGTACTTC
CASSLGTGETQYF
>NA|TRBJ1-6|TRBV6-5|NA
TGTGCCACTGTCGGGGCTAATAATTCACCCCTCCACTTT
CATVGANNSPLHF
>NA|TRBJ1-1|TRBV18|few
TGTGCCAGCTCACCGTTGGGTTCTGTTGTGAACACTGAAGCTTTCTTT
CASSPLGSVVNTEAFF
>NA|TRBJ1-1|TRBV28|NA
TGTGCCAGCAACAGAGAGAACACTGAAGCTTTCTTT
CASNRENTEAFF
>TRBD1|TRBJ1-3|TRBV19|NA
TGTGCCAGCCTGGACAGGGGCGGAAACACCATATATTTT
CASLDRGGNTIYF
>NA|TRBJ2-3|TRBV18|NA
TGTGCCAGCTCACCACCGAGCACAGATACGCAGTATTTT
CASSPPSTDTQYF
>NA|TRBJ1-5|TRBV5-8|NA
TGTGCCAGCAGCTTTTTATCTCAGCCCCAGCATTTT
CASSFLSQPQHF
>NA|TRBJ1-4|TRBV6-5|NA
TGTGCCAGCAGTAGGGACACTGCAACTAATGAAAAACTGTTTTTT
CASSRDTATNEKLFF
>TRBD1|TRBJ2-3|TRBV5-1|NA
TGCGCCAGCAGCCCCAGGGGGCGAGCAGATACGCAGTATTTT
CASSPRGRADTQYF
>TRBD1|TRBJ2-2|TRBV18|NA
TGTGCCAGCTCACCCATCCGGACAGGCCGGGGCACCGGGGAGCTGTTTTTT
CASSPIRTGRGTGELFF
>NA|TRBJ1-1|TRBV5-1|NA
TGCGCCAGCAGCTTGGAGAACAGCCAAGTTCACACTGAAGCTTTCTTT
CASSLENSQVHTEAFF
>NA|TRBJ2-3|TRBV5-1|NA
TGCGCCAGCAGCACGAGGGAAACAGATACGCAGTATTTT
CASSTRETDTQYF
>NA|TRBJ1-5|TRBV7-2|NA
TGTGCCAGCAGCCCCCGGCGGGGCAATCAGCCCCAGCATTTT
CASSPRRGNQPQHF
>NA|TRBJ2-1|TRBV28|NA
TGTGCCAGCACTCCTGTAGGGGCCTCCTACAATGAGCAGTTCTTC
CASTPVGASYNEQFF
>NA|TRBJ1-2|TRBV19|NA
TGTGCCAGTAGGATCGCCGGCAGCTTTAACTATGGCTACACCTTC
CASRIAGSFNYGYTF
>TRBD1|TRBJ1-1|TRBV7-9|NA
TGTGCCAGCAGCCGCGGGACAGGACTAACGGCTGAAGCTTTCTTT
CASSRGTGLTAEAFF
>TRBD1|TRBJ1-2|TRBV6-5|NA
TGTGCCAGCAGTTTTGGACAGGGCAGGGGGAATGGCTACACCTTC
CASSFGQGRGNGYTF
>TRBD1|TRBJ2-3|TRBV5-4|once
TGTGCCAGCAGCTTGATGCTGGGACAGGGGACAGATACGCAGTATTTT
CASSLMLGQGTDTQYF
>NA|TRBJ2-1|TRBV11-1|NA
TGTGCCAGCAGCTTAGGCCGAAGTATCCATGAGCAGTTCTTC
CASSLGRSIHEQFF
>NA|TRBJ1-2|TRBV6-2/TRBV6-3|NA
TGTGCCAGCAGTTCTTCCAGGGGACCCTCCTATGGCTACACCTTC
CASSSSRGPSYGYTF
>NA|TRBJ1-1|TRBV5-4|NA
TGTGCCAGCAGCTCGGGATCCCGGATGAACACTGAAGCTTTCTTT
CASSSGSRMNTEAFF
>NA|TRBJ1-4|TRBV7-2|NA
TGTGCCAGCAGCTACTCTCGGGTAGTTAGTGAAAAACTGTTTTTT
CASSYSRVVSEKLFF
>NA|TRBJ1-2|TRBV4-2|NA
TGTGCCAGCAGCCAAGAATGGTCGGAGATTGGCTATGGCTACACCTTC
CASSQEWSEIGYGYTF
>TRBD1|TRBJ1-5|TRBV2|NA
TGTGCCAGCAGTGTCCAGGGGGCGAGCAATCAGCCCCAGCATTTT
CASSVQGASNQPQHF
>TRBD1|TRBJ1-2|TRBV6-5|NA
TGTGCCAGCAGTTTCGACAGGGGGCGAGGAGGCTACACCTTC
CASSFDRGRGGYTF
>NA|TRBJ2-7|TRBV7-3|once
TGTGCCAGCAGCTTATTGGGAGGCTACGAGCAGTACTTC
CASSLLGGYEQYF
>NA|TRBJ2-7|TRBV11-2|NA
TGTGCCAGCAGCTTTACTACGACCTACGAGCAGTACTTC
CASSFTTTYEQYF
>NA|TRBJ1-5|TRBV29-1|NA
TGCAGCGTCACTTTACAGGCGGGGCCCCAGCATTTT
CSVTLQAGPQHF
>NA|TRBJ2-5|TRBV24-1|NA
TGTGCCACCAGTGATTTAGGGACGCAGGGCGGGGAGACCCAGTACTTC
CATSDLGTQGGETQYF
>NA|TRBJ2-7|TRBV9|NA
TGTGCCAGCAGCGTAAGTGTCGGAGGGGGGGAGCAGTACTTC
CASSVSVGGGEQYF
>NA|TRBJ1-1|TRBV6-5|NA
TGTGCCAGCAGGAGGTTGAACACTGAAGCTTTCTTT
CASRRLNTEAFF
>TRBD1|TRBJ1-2|TRBV19|NA
TGTGCCAGTAGCGTATTTGGGACAGGTCTGGACTATGGCTACACCTTC
CASSVFGTGLDYGYTF
>NA|TRBJ2-5|TRBV9|few
TGTGCCAGCAGCGCTAGGTTCGGTATCCAAGAGACCCAGTACTTC
CASSARFGIQETQYF
>NA|TRBJ1-1|TRBV7-2|once
TGTGCCAGCAGCCTTTCCTTACAAATAAATGAAGCTTTCTTT
CASSLSLQINEAFF
>TRBD1|TRBJ2-1|TRBV6-5|NA
TGTGCCAGCAAAAGGGACAGGTGGGCCAATGAGCAGTTCTTC
CASKRDRWANEQFF
>TRBD1|TRBJ1-6|TRBV7-6|few
TGTGCCAGCAGCTTAGGACGTATGGGACAGGGTTCCTCACCCCTCCACTTT
CASSLGRMGQGSSPLHF
>NA|TRBJ1-3|TRBV6-5|few
TGTGCCAGCATCGGGACATCGAGCTCTGGAAACACCATATATTTT
CASIGTSSSGNTIYF